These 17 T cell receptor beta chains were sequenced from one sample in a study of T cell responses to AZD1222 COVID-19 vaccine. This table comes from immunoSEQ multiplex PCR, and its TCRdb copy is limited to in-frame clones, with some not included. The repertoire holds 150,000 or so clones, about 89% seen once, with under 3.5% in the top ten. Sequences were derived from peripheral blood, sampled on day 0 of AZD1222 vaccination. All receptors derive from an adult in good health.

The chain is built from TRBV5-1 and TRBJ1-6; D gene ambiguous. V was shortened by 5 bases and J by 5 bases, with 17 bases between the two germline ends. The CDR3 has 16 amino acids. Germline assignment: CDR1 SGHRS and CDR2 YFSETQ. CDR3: CASRNGPVLNNSPLHF. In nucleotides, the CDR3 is TGCGCCAGCAGAAATGGACCGGTTTTGAATAATTCACCCCTCCACTTT.

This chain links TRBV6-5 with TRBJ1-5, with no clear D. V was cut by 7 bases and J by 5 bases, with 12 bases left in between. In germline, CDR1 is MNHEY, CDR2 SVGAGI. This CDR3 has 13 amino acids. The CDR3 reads CASMSRFYQPQHF. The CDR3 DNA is TGTGCCAGCATGTCCAGGTTTTATCAGCCCCAGCATTTT.

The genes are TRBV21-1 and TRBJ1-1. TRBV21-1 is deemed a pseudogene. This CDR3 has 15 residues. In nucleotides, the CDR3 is TGTGCCAGCAGCAAGGTCGGAGCAGAGAACACTGAAGCTTTCTTT. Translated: CASSKVGAENTEAFF.

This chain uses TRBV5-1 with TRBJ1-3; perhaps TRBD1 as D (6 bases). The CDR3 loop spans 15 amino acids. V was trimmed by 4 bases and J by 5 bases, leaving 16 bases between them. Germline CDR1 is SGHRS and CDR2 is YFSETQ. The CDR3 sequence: CASSPEWGPRNTIYF. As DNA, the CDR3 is TGCGCCAGCAGCCCCGAATGGGGGCCACGAAACACCATATATTTT.

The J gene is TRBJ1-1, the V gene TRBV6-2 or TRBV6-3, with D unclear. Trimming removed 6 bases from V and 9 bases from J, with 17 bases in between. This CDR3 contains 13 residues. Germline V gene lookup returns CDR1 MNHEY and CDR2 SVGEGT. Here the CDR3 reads CASSPRVSNQAFF. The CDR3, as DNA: TGTGCCAGCAGCCCCCGGGTTTCAAACCAAGCTTTCTTT.

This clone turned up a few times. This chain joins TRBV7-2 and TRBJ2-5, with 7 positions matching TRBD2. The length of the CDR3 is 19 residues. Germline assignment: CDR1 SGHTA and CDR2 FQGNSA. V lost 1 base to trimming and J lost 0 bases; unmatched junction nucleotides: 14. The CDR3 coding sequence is TGTGCCAGCAGCTTAGAAATTACGGGAGGACGAGGGAACCAAGAGACCCAGTACTTC. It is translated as CASSLEITGGRGNQETQYF.

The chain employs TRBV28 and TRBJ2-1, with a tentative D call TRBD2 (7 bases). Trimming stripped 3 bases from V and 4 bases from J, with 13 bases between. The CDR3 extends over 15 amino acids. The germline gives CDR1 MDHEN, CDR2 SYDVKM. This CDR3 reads CASSLGGGHYNEQFF. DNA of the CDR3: TGTGCCAGCAGTTTGGGCGGGGGACATTACAATGAGCAGTTCTTC.

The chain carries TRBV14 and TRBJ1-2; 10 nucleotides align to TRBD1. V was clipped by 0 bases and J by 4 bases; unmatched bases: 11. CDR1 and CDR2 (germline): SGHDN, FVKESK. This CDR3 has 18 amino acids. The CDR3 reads CASSQDPGQGPWGYGYTF. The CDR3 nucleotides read TGTGCCAGCAGCCAAGATCCGGGACAGGGGCCTTGGGGCTATGGCTACACCTTC. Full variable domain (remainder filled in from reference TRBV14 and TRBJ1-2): EAGVTQFPSHSVIEKGQTVTLRCDPISGHDNLYWYRRVMGKEIKFLLHFVKESKQDESGMPNNRFLAERTGGTYSTLKVQPAELEDSGVYFCASSQDPGQGPWGYGYTFGSGTRLTVV.

The CDR3 region is CASSTLAGTRGVGEQFF. The CDR3 DNA is TGTGCCAGCAGTACCCTAGCCGGGACTAGGGGCGTAGGTGAGCAGTTCTTC. The chain links TRBV27 to TRBJ2-1; TRBD2 agrees at 8 bases. The CDR3 totals 17 residues. With V trimmed by 5 bases and J by 9 bases, 18 bases remained unmatched. Germline V gene data show CDR1 as MNHEY and CDR2 as SMNVEV (reference sequence).

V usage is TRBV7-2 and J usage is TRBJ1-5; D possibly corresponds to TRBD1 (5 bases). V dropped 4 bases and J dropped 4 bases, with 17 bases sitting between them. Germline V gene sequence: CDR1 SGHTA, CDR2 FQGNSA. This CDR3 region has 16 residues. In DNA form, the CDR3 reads TGTGCCAGCAGCTCATCCGGGACCCTTGTGAATCAGCCCCAGCATTTT. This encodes CASSSSGTLVNQPQHF.

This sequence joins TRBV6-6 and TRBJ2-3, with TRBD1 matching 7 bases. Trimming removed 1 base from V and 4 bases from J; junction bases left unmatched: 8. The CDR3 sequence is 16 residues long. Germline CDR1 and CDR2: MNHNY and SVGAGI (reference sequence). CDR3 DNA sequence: TGTGCCAGCAGTTACTGGGTACACAGGGGCCCAGATACGCAGTATTTT. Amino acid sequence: CASSYWVHRGPDTQYF.

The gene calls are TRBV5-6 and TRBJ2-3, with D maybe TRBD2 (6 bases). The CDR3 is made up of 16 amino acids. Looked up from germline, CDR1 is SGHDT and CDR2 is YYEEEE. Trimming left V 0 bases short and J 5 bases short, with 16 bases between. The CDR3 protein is CASSLASGVGRDTQYF. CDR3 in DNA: TGTGCCAGCAGCTTGGCTTCGGGAGTAGGAAGAGATACGCAGTATTTT.

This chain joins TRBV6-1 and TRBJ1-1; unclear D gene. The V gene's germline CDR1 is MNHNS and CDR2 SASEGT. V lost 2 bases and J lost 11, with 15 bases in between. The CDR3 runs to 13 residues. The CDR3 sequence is CASSESRDMRAFF. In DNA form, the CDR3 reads TGTGCCAGCAGTGAATCCCGGGATATGAGGGCTTTCTTT.

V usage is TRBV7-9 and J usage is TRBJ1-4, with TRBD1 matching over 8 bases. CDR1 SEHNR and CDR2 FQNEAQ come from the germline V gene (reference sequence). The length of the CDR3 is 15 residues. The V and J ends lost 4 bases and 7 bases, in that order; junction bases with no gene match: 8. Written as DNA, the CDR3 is TGTGCCAGCAGCTCCCGACAGGGGAGCGGTGAAAAACTGTTTTTT. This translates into CASSSRQGSGEKLFF.

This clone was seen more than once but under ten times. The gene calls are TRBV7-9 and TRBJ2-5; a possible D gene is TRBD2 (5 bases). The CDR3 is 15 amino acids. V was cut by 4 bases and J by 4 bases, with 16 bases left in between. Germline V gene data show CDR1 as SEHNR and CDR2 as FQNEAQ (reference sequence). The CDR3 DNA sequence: TGTGCCAGCAGCTCCCCGGACTTACGGGGAGAGACCCAGTACTTC. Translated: CASSSPDLRGETQYF.

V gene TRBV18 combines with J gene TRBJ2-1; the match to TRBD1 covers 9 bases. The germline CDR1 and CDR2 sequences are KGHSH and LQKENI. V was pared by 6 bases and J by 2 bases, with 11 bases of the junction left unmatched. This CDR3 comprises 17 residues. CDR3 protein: CASSPPLGQGPYNEQFF. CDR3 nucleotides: TGTGCCAGCTCCCCCCCGCTCGGACAGGGGCCCTACAATGAGCAGTTCTTC.

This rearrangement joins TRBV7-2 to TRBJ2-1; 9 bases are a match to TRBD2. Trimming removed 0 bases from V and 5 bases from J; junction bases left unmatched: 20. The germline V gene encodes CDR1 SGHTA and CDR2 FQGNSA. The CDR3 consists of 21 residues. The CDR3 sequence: CASSLAISSGNFRLGNNEQFF. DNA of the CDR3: TGTGCCAGCAGCTTAGCGATATCTAGCGGGAATTTTAGGTTGGGTAACAATGAGCAGTTCTTC.